Below, 25 T cell receptor beta chains from the same sample are listed, as sequenced in a study of T cells after yellow fever vaccination. Via MiXCR, TCRdb re-called the 5' RACE reads, giving one row per CDR3 protein. The sample contains some 560,000 distinct CDR3 sequences, around 16% of which appear only once. The source was PBMCs, collected around 5 days after the first yellow fever vaccination. The receptors were sampled from a man aged 18 to 29 who received the YFV17D yellow fever vaccine.

This clonotype has a handful of counts. The J gene is TRBJ2-1, the V gene TRBV5-4; D is perhaps TRBD2 (6 bases). Germline CDR1 SGHNT, CDR2 YYREEE (reference sequence). The V and J ends lost 4 bases and 4 bases respectively, with 15 bases between them. The CDR3 has 15 residues. The CDR3 protein is CASSPRGAGYNEQFF. CDR3 nucleotide sequence: TGTGCCAGCAGCCCCCGAGGAGCGGGTTACAATGAGCAGTTCTTC.

This clonotype has only a few counts. The gene calls are TRBV7-8 and TRBJ1-4; D perhaps matches TRBD1 (5 bases). Between the trimmed V and J ends, which lost 4 bases and 4 bases, there was a span of 10 bases. Germline V gives CDR1 SGHVS, CDR2 FQNEAQ. The CDR3 is 14 residues long. In DNA, the CDR3 is TGTGCCAGCAGCTATCAGGGCGGTAATGAAAAACTGTTTTTT. Translated: CASSYQGGNEKLFF.

The rearrangement uses TRBV4-3 and TRBJ1-2; a weak D match, TRBD1 (6 bases). CDR1 is LGHNA, CDR2 YSLEER, per germline. Trimming pared 2 bases from V and 5 bases from J, leaving 15 bases between. This CDR3 comprises 15 residues. The CDR3 region is CASSQNPQGGYGYTF. Here the CDR3 DNA reads TGCGCCAGCAGCCAAAACCCCCAAGGGGGATATGGCTACACCTTC.

This clonotype was counted between two and nine times. The rearrangement links TRBV12-3 or TRBV12-4 to TRBJ1-5; tentative D call: TRBD1 (5 bases). With 5 bases removed from V and 8 bases from J, the gap between germline ends came to 13 bases. The CDR3 spans 13 residues. The CDR3 DNA reads as TGTGCCAGCAGTCTCCAGGGAGGTGAGCCCCAGCATTTT. Its translation is CASSLQGGEPQHF.

This clonotype was seen only a few times. The chain combines TRBV5-4 with TRBJ1-1, with D maybe TRBD1 (5 bases). V lost 2 bases to trimming and J lost 4 bases, with 6 bases between them. Germline CDR1 and CDR2: SGHNT and YYREEE (reference sequence). This CDR3 has 12 residues. The CDR3, as DNA: TGTGCCAGCAGCTTTGGGGCCACTGAAGCTTTCTTT. Its translation is CASSFGATEAFF.

The sample holds a few counts of this clonotype. J is TRBJ2-2 and V is TRBV7-6; D not certain. The germline V and J ends were trimmed by 4 bases and 1 base, with 7 bases remaining between them. Germline V CDR1 and CDR2: SGHVS, FNYEAQ. This CDR3 region has 14 residues. DNA for the CDR3: TGTGCCAGCAGCTACTTGGGGAACACCGGGGAGCTGTTTTTT. Protein product: CASSYLGNTGELFF.

The chain combines TRBV30 with TRBJ1-2, with D unclear. Germline values: CDR1 GTSNPN, CDR2 SVGIG (reference sequence). Deletions cut 5 bases from V and 6 bases from J, with 13 bases between. The CDR3 spans 12 residues. For the CDR3, the DNA is TGTGCCTGGGGACGGGGAGGGAATGGCTACACCTTC. Translation gives CAWGRGGNGYTF.

This chain connects TRBV5-1 to TRBJ2-7; D is undetermined. V dropped 5 bases and J dropped 7 bases, with 16 bases sitting between them. The V gene's germline CDR1 is SGHRS and CDR2 YFSETQ. The CDR3 has 13 amino acids. DNA of the CDR3: TGCGCCAGCAGGTTAGGGCCTTTCCTGGAGCAGTACTTC. Protein sequence: CASRLGPFLEQYF.

This clonotype came up a few times. The V gene is TRBV21-1, the J gene TRBJ2-4. TRBV21-1 is flagged as a pseudogene. This CDR3 contains 18 residues. This chain's CDR3 is CASSKAEEPDQAKNIQYF. In DNA form, the CDR3 reads TGTGCCAGCAGCAAAGCGGAGGAACCGGATCAAGCCAAAAACATTCAGTACTTC.

The CDR3 here is CASSQATRGYTF. As DNA, the CDR3 is TGTGCCAGCAGCCAAGCGACCCGGGGCTACACCTTC. The chain couples TRBV3-1 to TRBJ1-2, with unresolved D. V lost 1 base and J 8 bases, leaving 8 bases between the germline ends. CDR1 is LGHDT and CDR2 is YNNKEL in the germline V gene (reference sequence). This CDR3 is built from 12 residues.

This clonotype was observed a handful of times. The chain recombines TRBV5-4 with TRBJ1-6; tentatively, D is TRBD1 (5 bases). The germline V gene encodes CDR1 SGHNT and CDR2 YYREEE (reference sequence). The CDR3 contains 14 residues. Trimming cost V 5 bases and J 10 bases, with 16 bases left between them. The CDR3 DNA sequence: TGTGCCAGCAGAGAGACCAGGGAAAACTCACCCCTCCACTTT. The encoded protein is CASRETRENSPLHF.

Only a few counts were recorded for this clonotype. The chain recombines TRBV5-4 with TRBJ1-1, with D unresolved. The germline gives CDR1 SGHNT, CDR2 YYREEE (reference sequence). Deletions cut 1 base from V and 8 bases from J, with 12 bases between. This CDR3 is built from 13 residues. The CDR3 is CASSLFGFAEAFF. The CDR3 DNA reads TGTGCCAGCAGCTTGTTTGGGTTCGCGGAAGCTTTCTTT.

The rearrangement uses TRBV11-1 and TRBJ2-7; D may match TRBD1 or TRBD2 (5 bases each). Trimming shortened V by 5 bases and J by 6 bases, and 14 bases separated the two germline ends. The V gene's germline CDR1 is SGHAT and CDR2 FQDESV (reference sequence). CDR3 length: 13 amino acids. The CDR3: CASSAFAGTEQYV. CDR3 nucleotides: TGTGCCAGCAGCGCCTTCGCAGGGACCGAGCAGTACGTC.

The V call is TRBV29-1, the J call TRBJ1-6, with D perhaps TRBD1 (5 bases). V was trimmed by 6 bases and J by 7 bases, leaving 16 bases between them. Germline CDR1 is SQVTM and CDR2 is ANQGSEA. The CDR3 is 14 amino acids. This CDR3 reads CSVRDGGGNSPLHF. Written as DNA, the CDR3 is TGCAGCGTCAGGGACGGAGGAGGGAATTCACCCCTCCACTTT.

This clonotype was observed a few times. The J gene is TRBJ1-4, the V gene TRBV20-1, with TRBD1 as a possible D gene (5 bases). The germline gives CDR1 DFQATT, CDR2 SNEGSKA (reference sequence). The CDR3 spans 13 residues. Trimming stripped 3 bases from V and 8 bases from J, with 13 bases between. CDR3 loop: CSASRGWGEKLFF. Written as DNA, the CDR3 is TGCAGTGCTAGTAGGGGCTGGGGGGAAAAACTGTTTTTT.

This chain joins TRBV11-2 and TRBJ2-5; possibly TRBD1 for D (5 bases). Germline CDR1 and CDR2: SGHAT and FQNNGV. The CDR3 length is 17 residues. V lost 5 bases to trimming and J lost 2 bases, with 21 bases between them. CDR3 nucleotide sequence: TGTGCCAGCAGCCTAAGGTCCCCGAGCAGGGATCAAGAGACCCAGTACTTC. Amino acid sequence: CASSLRSPSRDQETQYF.

The rearrangement links TRBV12-3 or TRBV12-4 to TRBJ1-4, with no clear D. The CDR3 consists of 14 residues. The V and J ends lost 9 bases and 5 bases respectively, with 16 bases between them. The CDR3 coding sequence is TGTGCCAGTCGGACGGGCATCTTAAATGAAAAACTGTTTTTT. Protein product: CASRTGILNEKLFF.

This clonotype was seen a few times. The rearrangement links TRBV19 to TRBJ2-5; perhaps TRBD1 as D (6 bases). Germline V gives CDR1 LNHDA, CDR2 SQIVND (reference sequence). The CDR3 runs to 13 residues. V gave up 4 bases and J gave up 7 bases, with 13 bases separating them. The CDR3 is CASSTQDSLTQYF. In nucleotides, the CDR3 is TGTGCCAGTAGTACCCAGGACAGTCTGACCCAGTACTTC.

The rearrangement uses TRBV4-3 and TRBJ2-3; the D gene could be TRBD1 or TRBD2 (5 bases each). V was cut by 4 bases and J by 3 bases, with 17 bases left in between. Per germline, CDR1 LGHNA and CDR2 YSLEER. The CDR3 has 16 amino acids. The CDR3 DNA sequence: TGCGCCAGCAGCCTCGACCGTACAGGCGGGACAGATACGCAGTATTTT. This codes for CASSLDRTGGTDTQYF.

The chain carries TRBV9 and TRBJ2-7; 11 nucleotides align to TRBD2. This CDR3 is 21 amino acids long. V lost 0 bases to trimming and J lost 2 bases; unmatched junction nucleotides: 19. CDR1 and CDR2 from the germline V gene are SGDLS and YYNGEE. In nucleotides, the CDR3 is TGTGCCAGCAGCGTAGGCCCCCTTGGACTAGCGGGCACCTTCGGACCCTACGAGCAGTACGTC. Its translation is CASSVGPLGLAGTFGPYEQYV.

This chain links TRBV12-3 or TRBV12-4 with TRBJ1-3; D is uncertain. The CDR3 consists of 14 residues. Trimming pared 5 bases from V and 2 bases from J, leaving 10 bases between. The CDR3 DNA follows: TGTGCCAGCAGTGCGGGAACTACTGGAAACACCATATATTTT. Translated, it gives CASSAGTTGNTIYF.

This clonotype was observed a handful of times. The CDR3 reads CSARKLAGGRFNEQFF. The CDR3, as DNA: TGCAGTGCTAGAAAACTAGCGGGGGGGCGATTCAATGAGCAGTTCTTC. This chain uses TRBV20-1 with TRBJ2-1; 13 bases align to TRBD2. V lost 2 bases to trimming and J lost 6 bases; unmatched junction nucleotides: 7. Germline V lookup: CDR1 DFQATT, CDR2 SNEGSKA (reference sequence). This CDR3 comprises 16 residues.

The rearrangement joins TRBV3-1 to TRBJ1-1; no clear D gene. Germline-derived CDR1 and CDR2 are LGHDT and YNNKEL (reference sequence). Trimming cost V 3 bases and J 1 base, with 9 bases left between them. The CDR3 extends over 14 amino acids. The CDR3 protein is CASSHVTANTEAFF. The DNA of the CDR3 is TGTGCCAGCAGCCATGTCACAGCGAACACTGAAGCTTTCTTT.

The chain employs TRBV3-1 and TRBJ1-1; no clear D gene. The CDR3 has 13 amino acids. Germline V gene lookup returns CDR1 LGHDT and CDR2 YNNKEL (reference sequence). V shed 8 bases and J shed 11 bases, with 21 bases lying between them. CDR3 sequence (DNA): TGTGCCAGCGGCCCAGACGTAGATTCGATTGCTTTCTTT. Its translation: CASGPDVDSIAFF.

The chain recombines TRBV7-8 with TRBJ2-1, with 12 bases aligning to TRBD2. V trimming: 4 bases; J trimming: 4 bases; junction bases outside the gene matches: 2. Germline values: CDR1 SGHVS, CDR2 FQNEAQ. This CDR3 spans 15 amino acids. In DNA, the CDR3 is TGTGCCAGCAGCTCAACTAGCGGGGGGTACAATGAGCAGTTCTTC. Its translation: CASSSTSGGYNEQFF. Drawing the rest from reference TRBV7-8 and TRBJ2-1, the complete variable domain is GAGVSQSPRYKVAKRGQDVALRCDPISGHVSLFWYQQALGQGPEFLTYFQNEAQLDKSGLPSDRFFAERPEGSVSTLKIQRTQQEDSAVYLCASSSTSGGYNEQFFGPGTRLTVL.